This passage covers 7 T cell receptor beta chains from one sample sequenced in a study of blood T cell repertoires in COVID-19. Clones were sequenced by immunoSEQ multiplex PCR, and TCRdb holds only the in-frame ones, with some missing. The sample shows some 300,000 clones, 89% of them seen only once. Source material: PBMCs or T cells enriched from blood (not recorded which). Receptors originate from a woman in her forties or fifties who had been exposed to COVID-19.

The chain links TRBV5-4 to TRBJ2-7; 7 bases fit TRBD1. The germline V gene has CDR1 SGHNT and CDR2 YYREEE (reference sequence). V trimming: 3 bases; J trimming: 4 bases; junction bases outside the gene matches: 10. This CDR3 spans 15 amino acids. The CDR3 DNA sequence: TGTGCCAGCAGCTCGCGTGGGACAGTTCCTTACGAGCAGTACTTC. This gives the protein CASSSRGTVPYEQYF.

This clone has a handful of counts. The rearrangement joins TRBV7-2 to TRBJ2-1; D is possibly TRBD1 (5 bases). This CDR3 has 18 residues. The V gene's germline CDR1 is SGHTA and CDR2 FQGNSA. V shed 1 base and J shed 0 bases, with 16 bases lying between them. Here the CDR3 reads CASSLGALGDSSYNEQFF. As DNA, the CDR3 is TGTGCCAGCAGCTTAGGAGCCCTAGGGGATAGCTCCTACAATGAGCAGTTCTTC.

The chain combines TRBV6-5 with TRBJ1-6; D is ambiguous. This CDR3 has 15 residues. CDR1 is MNHEY, CDR2 SVGAGI, per germline. V lost 0 bases and J lost 7, with 10 bases in between. CDR3 sequence reads: CASSYSTAVNSPLHF. The CDR3 bases are TGTGCCAGCAGTTACTCGACTGCAGTAAATTCACCCCTCCACTTT.

This sequence joins TRBV7-2 and TRBJ2-7, with D hard to call. CDR1 and CDR2 from the germline V gene are SGHTA and FQGNSA. The V gene lost 2 bases and the J gene lost 5 bases, with 7 bases spanning the gap. The CDR3 contains 12 residues. CDR3 residues: CASSLRVNEQYF. CDR3 nucleotide sequence: TGTGCCAGCAGCTTACGGGTGAACGAGCAGTACTTC. Based on the CDR3 plus reference TRBV7-2 and TRBJ2-7, the full variable domain is GAGVSQSPSNKVTEKGKDVELRCDPISGHTALYWYRQSLGQGLEFLIYFQGNSAPDKSGLPSDRFSAERTGGSVSTLTIQRTQQEDSAVYLCASSLRVNEQYFGPGTRLTVT.

This clone was picked up one time. This CDR3 reads CASSKTDRRSEQFF. CDR3 coding DNA: TGCGCCAGCAGTAAAACAGATCGCAGATCGGAGCAGTTCTTC. The chain recombines TRBV5-1 with TRBJ2-1; D remains ambiguous. V was pared by 5 bases and J by 10 bases, with 19 bases between. This CDR3 comprises 14 residues. The germline CDR1 and CDR2 sequences are SGHRS and YFSETQ.

The chain is built from TRBV21-1 and TRBJ1-1; the table calls TRBD1, which could not be checked here. TRBV21-1 is deemed a pseudogene. CDR3 size: 13 residues. As DNA, the CDR3 is TGTGCCAGCAGCGTTGACAACTCTGAGAAAGCTTTCTTT. Its translation is CASSVDNSEKAFF.

V gene TRBV5-1 combines with J gene TRBJ2-5; the match to TRBD2 covers 8 bases. V lost 4 bases, J lost 2 bases, and 4 bases stayed unmatched. Germline V gene sequence: CDR1 SGHRS, CDR2 YFSETQ. The length of the CDR3 is 14 residues. CDR3 region: CASSTTSGQETQYF. CDR3 coding DNA: TGCGCCAGCAGCACAACTAGCGGACAAGAGACCCAGTACTTC.